The present TCR beta chain was sequenced within a study of beta chain features in type 1 diabetes. General observations from the study: Shortening that was moderate but significant affected the TCRB CDR3s of Type 1 diabetes patients in all four CD4+ subsets. VDJ junctions sequenced from type 1 diabetes patients showed fewer insertions and more deletions.

Expressed TCRB transcripts were sequenced after all isolated RNA was converted to cDNA. Method: immunoSEQ multiplex PCR; TCRdb's copy keeps in-frame clones and lacks some. The table records around 56,000 clones, 40% to 65% of them present only once. Purities in excess of 95% were seen in all sorted populations. Germline lookup yields CDR1 GTSNPN and CDR2 SVGIG (reference sequence). The CDR3 loop spans 13 amino acids. This clone was counted a single time. The target antigen is unknown. The source is a woman aged 40-49 years with type 1 diabetes. V usage is TRBV30 and J usage is TRBJ2-5; weak D call: TRBD1 (6 bases). The DNA end lines up better with TRBJ2-7; the J call may be wrong. Sequencing used Tregs from blood. The CDR3 is CAWAETGRNEQYF. The CDR3 DNA reads TGTGCCTGGGCTGAGACAGGTCGGAACGAGCAGTACTTC.